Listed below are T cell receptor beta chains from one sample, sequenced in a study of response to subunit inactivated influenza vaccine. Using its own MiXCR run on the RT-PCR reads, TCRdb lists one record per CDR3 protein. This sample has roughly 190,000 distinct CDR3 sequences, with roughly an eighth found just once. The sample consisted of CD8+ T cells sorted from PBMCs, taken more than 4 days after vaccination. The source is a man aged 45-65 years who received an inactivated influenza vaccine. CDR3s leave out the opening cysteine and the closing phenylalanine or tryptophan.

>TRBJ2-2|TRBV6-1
ASSAGTKNTGELF
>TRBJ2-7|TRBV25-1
ASETGQGSQGQY
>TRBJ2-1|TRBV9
ASSVGSSGTYNEQF
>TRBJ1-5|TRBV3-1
ASSQEWGFNQPQH
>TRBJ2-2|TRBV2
ASSEPLGVRGTGELF
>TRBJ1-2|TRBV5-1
ASSLTRAPVGYT
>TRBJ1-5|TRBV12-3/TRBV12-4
ASSLIGGGQPQH
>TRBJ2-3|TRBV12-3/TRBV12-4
ASSLSGGPDTQY
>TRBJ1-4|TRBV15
ATSRLNEKLF
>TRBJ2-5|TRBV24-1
ATSDALGTGETQY
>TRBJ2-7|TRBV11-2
ASSRQGTVGYEQY
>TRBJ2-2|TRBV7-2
ASSTSPDPTGELF
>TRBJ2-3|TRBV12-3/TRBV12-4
ASSFFTDTQY
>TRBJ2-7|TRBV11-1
ASSLRGSYEQY
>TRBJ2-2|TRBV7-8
ASSLTVNTGELF
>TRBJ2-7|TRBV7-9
ASSFYENYEQY
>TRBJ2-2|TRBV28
ASSPLAIAEGTGELF
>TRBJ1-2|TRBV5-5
ASRLGGYGYT
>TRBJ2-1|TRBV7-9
ASSPYYDNYNEQF
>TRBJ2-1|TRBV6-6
ASNRGSYNEQF
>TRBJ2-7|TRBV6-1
ASSEVFGGPSSYEQY
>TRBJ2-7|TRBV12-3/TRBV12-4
ASSLLVYEQY
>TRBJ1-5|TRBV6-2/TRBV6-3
ASSYEGRRNQPQH
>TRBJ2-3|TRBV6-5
ASSYRKYADTQY
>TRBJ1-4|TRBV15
ATSKGELQGEKLF
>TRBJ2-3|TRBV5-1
ASSLAWPDTQY